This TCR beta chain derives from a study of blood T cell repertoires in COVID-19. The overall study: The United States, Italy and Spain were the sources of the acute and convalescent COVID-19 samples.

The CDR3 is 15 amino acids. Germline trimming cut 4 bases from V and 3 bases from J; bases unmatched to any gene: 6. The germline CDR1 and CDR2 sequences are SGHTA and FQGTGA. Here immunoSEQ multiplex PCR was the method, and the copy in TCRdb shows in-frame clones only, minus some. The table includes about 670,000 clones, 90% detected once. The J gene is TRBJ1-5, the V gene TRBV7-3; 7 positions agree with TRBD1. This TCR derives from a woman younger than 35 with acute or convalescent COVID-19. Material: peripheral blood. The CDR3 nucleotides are TGTGCCAGCAGCTCCATGACAGGGTTCAATCAGCCCCAGCATTTT. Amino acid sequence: CASSSMTGFNQPQHF. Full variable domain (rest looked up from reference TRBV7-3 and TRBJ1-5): GAGVSQTPSNKVTEKGKYVELRCDPISGHTALYWYRQSLGQGPEFLIYFQGTGAADDSGLPNDRFFAVRPEGSVSTLKIQRTERGDSAVYLCASSSMTGFNQPQHFGDGTRLSIL.